The entry below gives a single T cell receptor beta chain sequence along with its context. The target antigen is unknown. This entry is derived from a study of T cell responses to AZD1222 COVID-19 vaccine. The germline V and J ends were trimmed by 0 bases and 6 bases, with 10 bases remaining between them. CDR1 and CDR2 (germline): SGHNT, YENEEA. The CDR3 contains 14 residues. Study-wide points: White British donors predominated, females outnumbered males, and clonal diversity was possibly underestimated.

Method: immunoSEQ multiplex PCR; TCRdb's copy keeps in-frame clones and lacks some. The sample carries about 160,000 clones, 88% recorded once. V gene TRBV11-3 combines with J gene TRBJ2-3; D is ambiguous. This sample comprised peripheral blood, obtained on day 0 of AZD1222 vaccination. The origin of this receptor is an adult in good health. CDR3 protein: CASSLDPHSDTQYF. Written as DNA, the CDR3 is TGTGCCAGCAGCTTAGATCCCCACTCGGATACGCAGTATTTT.